This T cell receptor (beta chain) was obtained from a study of CD8 T cells in ankylosing spondylitis. The CDR3 extends over 13 amino acids. Trimming at V came to 7 bases and at J to 5 bases, leaving 6 bases not matched to a gene. Germline V gene data show CDR1 as SQVTM and CDR2 as ANQGSEA. A quantitative 5'-RACE method, one with molecular barcodes, was used to make TCR beta libraries. MiXCR was run by TCRdb on the 5' RACE reads, yielding one entry per CDR3 protein. The profile shows a few hundred thousand distinct CDR3 sequences, more than 20% of them singletons. This TCR derives from a female donor with ankylosing spondylitis or in good health (not recorded which). The chain couples TRBV29-1 to TRBJ2-5; TRBD2 aligns across 11 bases. The sample taken for sequencing was blood, either unsorted or a sorted T cell fraction (not recorded which). The CDR3 DNA follows: TGCAGCGGCCTAGCGGGAGGTTTCGAGACCCAGTACTTC. Translating it yields CSGLAGGFETQYF.